A single sample gave rise to the 14 T cell receptor beta chains below, sequenced in a study of T cells in Graves' hyperthyroidism and ophthalmopathy. From RNA transcripts, TCR beta CDR3 regions were amplified. TCR CDR3 underwent first-round RT-PCR with the HTBI primer set. TCRdb processed the multiplex PCR reads anew with MiXCR; each CDR3 protein has one entry. The data show around 700,000 distinct CDR3 sequences, 18% seen once. The sample taken for sequencing was blood. Receptors originate from a woman between 50 and 59 years old with Graves' hyperthyroidism that later progressed to Graves' ophthalmopathy.

The chain uses TRBV6-1 and TRBJ2-1; 9 bases agree with TRBD1. The CDR3 spans 14 residues. Germline CDR1 and CDR2: MNHNS and SASEGT. V was clipped by 7 bases and J by 3 bases; unmatched bases: 4. CDR3 coding DNA: TGTGCCAGCACCGGGACAGGGAACTACAATGAGCAGTTCTTC. It is translated as CASTGTGNYNEQFF.

The chain joins TRBV3-1 to TRBJ1-6, with D hard to call. This CDR3 region has 16 residues. The germline V gene has CDR1 LGHDT and CDR2 YNNKEL (reference sequence). The V end was cut by 1 base, the J end by 5 bases, with 12 bases between. CDR3 loop: CASSQVHTTDNSPLHF. Here the CDR3 DNA reads TGTGCCAGCAGCCAAGTACATACGACCGATAATTCACCCCTCCACTTT.

This clonotype has at least ten counts. The gene calls are TRBV5-1 and TRBJ2-1; D is uncertain. Between the trimmed V and J ends, which lost 0 bases and 1 base, there was a span of 8 bases. This CDR3 has 15 residues. The germline V gene encodes CDR1 SGHRS and CDR2 YFSETQ. Here the CDR3 reads CASSLALGSYNEQFF. DNA of the CDR3: TGCGCCAGCAGCTTGGCTCTTGGGTCCTACAATGAGCAGTTCTTC.

This rearrangement joins TRBV18 to TRBJ2-2; maybe TRBD2 (5 bases). Trimming took 6 bases from V and 6 from J, leaving 11 bases between them. The CDR3 is 13 amino acids. Looked up from germline, CDR1 is KGHSH and CDR2 is LQKENI. The chain's CDR3 is CASSPSGAGELFF. DNA for the CDR3: TGTGCCAGCTCGCCCTCCGGGGCCGGGGAGCTGTTTTTT.

This clonotype was counted at least ten times. The J gene is TRBJ2-1, the V gene TRBV6-1, with no clear D. The V gene's germline CDR1 is MNHNS and CDR2 SASEGT. There are 14 residues in the CDR3. The ends were cut back, 6 bases at V and 0 bases at J, with 9 bases in the middle. The CDR3: CASRTPSSYNEQFF. CDR3 DNA: TGTGCCAGCAGGACACCGAGCTCCTACAATGAGCAGTTCTTC.

This clonotype occurred many times. This chain connects TRBV6-1 to TRBJ2-3, with D unclear. CDR1 MNHNS and CDR2 SASEGT come from the germline V gene. Trimming took off 3 bases at V and 2 bases at J, with 6 bases between the two ends. The CDR3 length is 13 residues. CDR3 loop: CASSETFTDTQYF. In DNA, the CDR3 is TGTGCCAGCAGTGAGACATTCACAGATACGCAGTATTTT.

This clonotype has at least ten counts. V is TRBV7-9 and J is TRBJ2-3, with 8 bases identical to TRBD2. V was pared by 4 bases and J by 2 bases, with 11 bases of the junction left unmatched. From germline, CDR1 is SEHNR and CDR2 FQNEAQ (reference sequence). The CDR3 extends over 17 amino acids. The CDR3 reads CASSSLPTSGDTDTQYF. The CDR3 bases are TGTGCCAGCAGCTCACTCCCCACTAGCGGTGACACAGATACGCAGTATTTT. Combining the CDR3 with reference TRBV7-9 and TRBJ2-3 gives the whole variable domain DTGVSQNPRHKITKRGQNVTFRCDPISEHNRLYWYRQTLGQGPEFLTYFQNEAQLEKSRLLSDRFSAERPKGSFSTLEIQRTEQGDSAMYLCASSSLPTSGDTDTQYFGPGTRLTVL.

The rearrangement uses TRBV27 and TRBJ2-3; weak D call: TRBD2 (6 bases). The CDR3 is 13 amino acids. Germline-derived CDR1 and CDR2 are MNHEY and SMNVEV (reference sequence). V dropped 6 bases and J dropped 7 bases, with 14 bases sitting between them. As DNA, the CDR3 is TGTGCCAGCAGCACCGGGACTGGGAATACGCAGTATTTT. Protein: CASSTGTGNTQYF.

This clonotype was seen only a few times. This may arise from a read error, as a much more abundant clone is one base away. This CDR3 reads CASSPGRENTGELVF. The DNA for the CDR3 is TGTGCCAGCTCACCTGGCAGAGAGAACACCGGGGAGCTGGTTTTT. This chain links TRBV18 with TRBJ2-2; D might be TRBD2 (5 bases). The CDR3 has 15 amino acids. Germline CDR1 KGHSH, CDR2 LQKENI.

In this sample, this clonotype turned up a few times. The chain is built from TRBV7-9 and TRBJ1-2; TRBD1 is a possible D gene (5 bases). V lost 7 bases, J lost 8 bases, and 23 bases lay in between. Germline V gene sequence: CDR1 SEHNR, CDR2 FQNEAQ (reference sequence). The CDR3 runs to 15 residues. In DNA, the CDR3 is TGTGCCAGCACCTTCACGGTGGGGGAACCTATGGGCTACACCTTC. This translates into CASTFTVGEPMGYTF.

V is TRBV9 and J is TRBJ2-2; no reliable D call. The V gene's germline CDR1 is SGDLS and CDR2 YYNGEE. V was trimmed by 0 bases and J by 1 base, leaving 7 bases between them. The CDR3 sequence is 15 residues long. CDR3 region: CASSVGQLNTGELFF. CDR3 nucleotides: TGTGCCAGCAGCGTAGGGCAGCTGAACACCGGGGAGCTGTTTTTT.

This clonotype was detected only a few times. The chain combines TRBV6-1 with TRBJ1-1, with TRBD1 identical over 7 bases. CDR1 is MNHNS, CDR2 SASEGT, per germline. V gave up 2 bases and J gave up 3 bases; unmatched junction bases: 6. The CDR3 contains 15 residues. The CDR3 nucleotides read TGTGCCAGCAGTGAAACCGGGACAGTAGACACTGAAGCTTTCTTT. This translates into CASSETGTVDTEAFF.

The rearrangement links TRBV29-1 to TRBJ2-7; D unclear. The CDR3 consists of 13 residues. Germline CDR1 reads SQVTM; CDR2 reads ANQGSEA. Trimming removed 7 bases at V and 1 base at J, with 14 bases between. The CDR3 here is CSGTGGDSYEQYF. The CDR3 DNA reads TGCAGCGGGACGGGCGGTGATTCCTACGAGCAGTACTTC.

CDR3 in DNA: TGTGCCAGTGCCCGGACAACTAATGAAAAACTGTTTTTT. It codes for CASARTTNEKLFF. This chain connects TRBV19 to TRBJ1-4, with D hard to call. The CDR3 contains 13 residues. Looked up from germline, CDR1 is LNHDA and CDR2 is SQIVND (reference sequence). The V gene lost 8 bases and the J gene lost 0 bases, with 7 bases spanning the gap.